This record concerns one TCR beta chain sequence. Its cognate antigen is unknown. These data are taken from a study of cytomegalovirus exposure and HLA in healthy donors. Study-wide results and caveats: Under in vitro conditions, a few CMV-associated chains were confirmed as specific for CMV antigens.

The study ran its PCR with 60 Vbeta and 13 Jbeta primers. Sequenced by immunoSEQ multiplex PCR; TCRdb stores in-frame clones only, minus some. The repertoire has 150,000 or so clones, 85% of them found once; the top ten carry roughly 2.2%. The V and J ends lost 5 bases and 4 bases respectively, with 15 bases between them. Germline loops: CDR1 LNHDA, CDR2 SQIVND (reference sequence). CDR3 length equals 15 residues. The specimen sequenced was PBMCs. This TCR came from a man between 18 and 35 years old in good health and CMV-seropositive. V is TRBV19 and J is TRBJ2-4; D perhaps matches TRBD1 (6 bases). This CDR3 reads CASSRQGKSKNIQYF. The CDR3 nucleotides are TGTGCCAGTAGTCGGCAGGGGAAAAGTAAAAACATTCAGTACTTC.